This TCR beta chain was captured by sequencing in a study of cytomegalovirus exposure and HLA in healthy donors. The study ran its PCR with 60 Vbeta and 13 Jbeta primers. The data were produced by immunoSEQ multiplex PCR, yet TCRdb's version contains in-frame clones alone and is incomplete. Of about 93,000 clones listed, about four fifths are singletons. Each of the donors was a healthy bone marrow donor. As concerns this clone: Its antigen is unidentified.

The CDR3 contains 14 residues. V lost 6 bases and J 0 bases, leaving 8 bases between the germline ends. Germline lookup yields CDR1 WSHSY and CDR2 SAAADI. Findings of the study overall: Reported findings show TCR beta sequences accurately forecast HLA-A and HLA-B alleles in most subjects.

J is TRBJ2-2 and V is TRBV10-2; D is ambiguous. The clonotype originates from a woman aged 40 to 49 in good health and CMV-seronegative. The material sequenced was PBMCs. The CDR3 DNA reads as TGCGCCAGCAGAAGTGGAGCGAACACCGGGGAGCTGTTTTTT. Translation gives CASRSGANTGELFF.